This TCR beta chain comes out of a study of blood T cell repertoires in COVID-19. On the study more broadly: T cells, B-cell-depleted T cells, or PBMCs supplied cDNA or gDNA.

This CDR3 has 15 amino acids. CDR1 is SGHRS, CDR2 YFSETQ, per germline. Trimming removed 6 bases from V and 4 bases from J, with 17 bases in between. Only in-frame clones appear in the TCRdb table, and some are missing; sequencing was by immunoSEQ multiplex PCR. The table records approximately 69,000 clones, under 90% of them present only once. Enrolment of Seattle patients took place during active infection, and they were followed longitudinally. The sample was peripheral blood. The chain has TRBV5-1 and TRBJ2-4; a possible D gene is TRBD1 (6 bases). The TCR was taken from a man aged 50-59 years with COVID-19, enrolled during active disease. CDR3 in amino acids: CASNHRDRGKNIQYF. The DNA for the CDR3 is TGCGCCAGCAACCACCGGGATAGGGGGAAAAACATTCAGTACTTC.